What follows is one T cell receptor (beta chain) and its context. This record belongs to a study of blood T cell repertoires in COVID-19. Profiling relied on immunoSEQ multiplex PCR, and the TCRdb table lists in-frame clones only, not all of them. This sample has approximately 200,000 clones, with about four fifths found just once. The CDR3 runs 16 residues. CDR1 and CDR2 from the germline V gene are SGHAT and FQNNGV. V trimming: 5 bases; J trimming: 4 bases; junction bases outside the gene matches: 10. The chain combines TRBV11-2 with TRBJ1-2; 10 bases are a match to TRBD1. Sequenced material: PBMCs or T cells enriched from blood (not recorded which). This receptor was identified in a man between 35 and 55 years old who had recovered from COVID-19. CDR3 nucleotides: TGTGCCAGCAGCCCTGCCCCGGGACAGGGGCCCTATGGCTACACCTTC. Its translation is CASSPAPGQGPYGYTF.